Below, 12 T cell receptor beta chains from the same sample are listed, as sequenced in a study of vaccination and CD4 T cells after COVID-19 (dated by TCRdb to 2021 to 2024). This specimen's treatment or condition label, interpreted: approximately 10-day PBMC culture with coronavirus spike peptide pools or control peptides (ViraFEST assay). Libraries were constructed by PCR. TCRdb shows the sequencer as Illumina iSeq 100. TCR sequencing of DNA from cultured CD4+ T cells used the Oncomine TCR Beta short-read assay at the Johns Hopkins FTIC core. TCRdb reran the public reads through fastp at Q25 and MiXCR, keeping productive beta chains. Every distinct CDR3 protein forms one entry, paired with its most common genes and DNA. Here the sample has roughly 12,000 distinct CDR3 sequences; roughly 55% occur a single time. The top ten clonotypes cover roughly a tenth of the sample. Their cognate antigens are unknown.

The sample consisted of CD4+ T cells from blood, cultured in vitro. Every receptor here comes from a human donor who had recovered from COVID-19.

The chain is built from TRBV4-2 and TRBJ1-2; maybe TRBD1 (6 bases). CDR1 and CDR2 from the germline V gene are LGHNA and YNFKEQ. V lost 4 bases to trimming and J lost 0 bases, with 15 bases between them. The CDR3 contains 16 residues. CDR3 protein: CASSPGTGSPNYGYTF. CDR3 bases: TGTGCCAGCAGCCCCGGTACAGGGTCCCCTAACTATGGCTACACCTTC.

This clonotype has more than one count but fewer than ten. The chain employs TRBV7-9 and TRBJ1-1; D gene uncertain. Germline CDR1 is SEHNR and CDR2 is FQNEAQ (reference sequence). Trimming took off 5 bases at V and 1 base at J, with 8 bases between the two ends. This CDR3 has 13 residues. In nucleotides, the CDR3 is TGTGCCAGCAGCCCCACTGGGAACACTGAAGCTTTCTTT. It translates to CASSPTGNTEAFF.

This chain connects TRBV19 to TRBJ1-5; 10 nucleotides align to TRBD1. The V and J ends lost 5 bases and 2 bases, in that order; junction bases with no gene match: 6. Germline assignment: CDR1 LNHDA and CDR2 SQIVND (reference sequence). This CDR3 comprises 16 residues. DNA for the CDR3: TGTGCCAGTAGTCCCTGGGACAGGGGTCGCAATCAGCCCCAGCATTTT. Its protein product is CASSPWDRGRNQPQHF. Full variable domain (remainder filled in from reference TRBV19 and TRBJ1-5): DGGITQSPKYLFRKEGQNVTLSCEQNLNHDAMYWYRQDPGQGLRLIYYSQIVNDFQKGDIAEGYSVSREKKESFPLTVTSAQKNPTAFYLCASSPWDRGRNQPQHFGDGTRLSIL.

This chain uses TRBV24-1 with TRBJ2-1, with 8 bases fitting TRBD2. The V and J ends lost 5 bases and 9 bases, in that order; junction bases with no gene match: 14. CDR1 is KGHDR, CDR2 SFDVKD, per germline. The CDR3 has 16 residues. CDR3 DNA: TGTGCCACCAGTGCCCCTAGCGGGCAAGGAGATGGTGAGCAGTTCTTC. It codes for CATSAPSGQGDGEQFF.

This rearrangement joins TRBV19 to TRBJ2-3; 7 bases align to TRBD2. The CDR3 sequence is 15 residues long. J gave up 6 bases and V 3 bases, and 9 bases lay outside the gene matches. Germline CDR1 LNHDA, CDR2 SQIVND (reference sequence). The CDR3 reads CASSIERGTRDTQYF. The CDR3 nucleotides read TGTGCCAGTAGTATCGAGCGGGGTACTCGGGATACGCAGTATTTT.

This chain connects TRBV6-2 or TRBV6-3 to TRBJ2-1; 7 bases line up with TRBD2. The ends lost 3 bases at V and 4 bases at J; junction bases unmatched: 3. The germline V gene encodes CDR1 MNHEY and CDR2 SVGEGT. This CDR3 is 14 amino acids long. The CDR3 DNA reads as TGTGCCAGCAGTTATGCGGGAGAGTACAATGAGCAGTTCTTC. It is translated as CASSYAGEYNEQFF.

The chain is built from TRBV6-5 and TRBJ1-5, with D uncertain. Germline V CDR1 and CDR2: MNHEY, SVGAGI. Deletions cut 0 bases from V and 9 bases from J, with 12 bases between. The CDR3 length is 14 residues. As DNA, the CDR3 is TGTGCCAGCAGTTACTCGGCGTACTCTCTGCCCCAGCATTTT. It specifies CASSYSAYSLPQHF.

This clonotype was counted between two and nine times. The CDR3 protein is CASSLLTSGGNEQFF. The CDR3 nucleotides read TGTGCCAGCAGTTTATTGACTAGCGGAGGGAATGAGCAGTTCTTC. V is TRBV28 and J is TRBJ2-1; 9 nucleotides line up with TRBD2. J lost 7 bases, V lost 1 base, and 5 bases had no gene match. The germline gives CDR1 MDHEN, CDR2 SYDVKM. This CDR3 contains 15 residues. Full variable domain (missing parts from reference TRBV28 and TRBJ2-1): DVKVTQSSRYLVKRTGEKVFLECVQDMDHENMFWYRQDPGLGLRLIYFSYDVKMKEKGDIPEGYSVSREKKERFSLILESASTNQTSMYLCASSLLTSGGNEQFFGPGTRLTVL.

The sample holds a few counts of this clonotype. The CDR3 spells CATGGTPASIYF. DNA of the CDR3: TGTGCCACAGGAGGGACACCCGCATCCATATATTTT. V usage is TRBV10-3 and J usage is TRBJ1-3; D is perhaps TRBD1 (6 bases). The CDR3 runs to 12 residues. Germline V gene sequence: CDR1 ENHRY, CDR2 SYGVKD. V was clipped by 10 bases and J by 11 bases, with 18 bases between them.

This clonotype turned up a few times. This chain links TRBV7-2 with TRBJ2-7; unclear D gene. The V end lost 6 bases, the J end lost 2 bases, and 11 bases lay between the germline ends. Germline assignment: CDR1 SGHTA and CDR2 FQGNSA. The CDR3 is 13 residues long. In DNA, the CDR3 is TGTGCCAGCAGTCTAGTCCTAGCCTACGAGCAGTACTTC. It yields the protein CASSLVLAYEQYF.

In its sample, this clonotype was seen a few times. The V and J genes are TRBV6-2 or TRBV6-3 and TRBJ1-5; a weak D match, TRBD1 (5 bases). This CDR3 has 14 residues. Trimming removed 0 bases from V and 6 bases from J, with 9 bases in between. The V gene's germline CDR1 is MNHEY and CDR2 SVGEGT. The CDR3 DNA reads TGTGCCAGCAGTTACTCGACAGACACTCAGCCCCAGCATTTT. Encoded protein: CASSYSTDTQPQHF.

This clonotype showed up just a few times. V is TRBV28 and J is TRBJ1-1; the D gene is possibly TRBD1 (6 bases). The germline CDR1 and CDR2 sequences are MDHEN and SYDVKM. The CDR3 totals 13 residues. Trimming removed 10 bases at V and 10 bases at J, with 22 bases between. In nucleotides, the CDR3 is TGTGCCACCATGAATCCGCAATCCAGGGGAGCTTTCTTT. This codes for CATMNPQSRGAFF.